The 19 T cell receptor beta chains below come from one sample, sequenced in a study of OX40 agonist ivuxolimab in advanced cancers. The library was generated by the immunoSEQ multiplex PCR assay. This immuneACCESS table, as held by TCRdb, lists in-frame sequences with V and J called but not all clones. Of the missing ones, under half trace to an unresolved V gene in checked studies; the others have no known cause. For this sample the table gives about 46,000 clones, of which approximately 80% were detected only once. In total, the top ten clones hold 1.5% to 2% of the sample. Sequencing used CD4+ or CD8+ T cells sorted from blood, obtained in a trial of the OX40 agonist ivuxolimab. The receptors were gathered from an adult with an advanced solid tumor such as melanoma, head and neck, liver or kidney cancer.

The chain uses TRBV10-3 and TRBJ1-6; 9 bases are shared with TRBD1. The germline CDR1 and CDR2 sequences are ENHRY and SYGVKD. This CDR3 has 14 residues. V gave up 3 bases and J gave up 8 bases; unmatched junction bases: 2. CDR3 sequence: CAISEDRGYSPLHF. The DNA of the CDR3 is TGTGCCATCAGTGAAGACAGGGGGTATTCACCCCTCCACTTT.

The rearrangement uses TRBV9 and TRBJ1-1; TRBD1 matches 9 bases. The length of the CDR3 is 16 residues. The J segment lost 5 bases and the V segment lost 0 bases, leaving 8 bases of the junction unmatched. Per germline, CDR1 SGDLS and CDR2 YYNGEE. The CDR3 DNA reads TGTGCCAGCAGCGTAGAAGTGACGGGGACAGGGACTGAAGCTTTCTTT. This encodes CASSVEVTGTGTEAFF.

The gene calls are TRBV11-2 and TRBJ2-1; D not certain. Between the trimmed V and J ends, which lost 3 bases and 2 bases, there was a span of 11 bases. The CDR3 is made up of 15 amino acids. Germline V CDR1 and CDR2: SGHAT, FQNNGV. The CDR3 spells CASSLDDLTYNEQFF. In DNA form, the CDR3 reads TGTGCCAGCAGCTTGGACGACCTCACCTACAATGAGCAGTTCTTC.

This clone was observed a single time. CDR3 loop: CASSAGSGGTYNEQFF. CDR3 coding DNA: TGTGCCAGCAGTGCGGGTAGCGGGGGGACCTACAATGAGCAGTTCTTC. V and J are TRBV6-1 and TRBJ2-1; 10 positions match TRBD2. J lost 2 bases, V lost 4 bases, and 5 bases had no gene match. Per the germline V gene, CDR1 is MNHNS and CDR2 is SASEGT. The CDR3 sequence is 16 residues long.

The V call is TRBV9, the J call TRBJ2-4, with unresolved D. The CDR3 totals 13 residues. The germline gives CDR1 SGDLS, CDR2 YYNGEE. V lost 0 bases and J lost 0, with 1 base in between. The CDR3 nucleotides read TGTGCCAGCAGCGTAGGAGCCAAAAACATTCAGTACTTC. It specifies CASSVGAKNIQYF. Variable domain in full (rest from reference TRBV9 and TRBJ2-4): DSGVTQTPKHLITATGQRVTLRCSPRSGDLSVYWYQQSLDQGLQFLIQYYNGEERAKGNILERFSAQQFPDLHSELNLSSLELGDSALYFCASSVGAKNIQYFGAGTRLSVL.

Here the CDR3 reads CASSLVELAGGITDTQYF. The CDR3 DNA reads TGTGCCAGCAGCTTAGTGGAACTAGCGGGGGGTATCACAGATACGCAGTATTTT. The chain combines TRBV7-9 with TRBJ2-3; 12 bases are shared with TRBD2. The CDR3 contains 18 residues. V lost 1 base, J lost 2 bases, and 7 bases stayed unmatched. CDR1 and CDR2 from the germline V gene are SEHNR and FQNEAQ (reference sequence).

This chain joins TRBV7-2 and TRBJ1-1, with no clear D. Per germline, CDR1 SGHTA and CDR2 FQGNSA. The V end was cut by 7 bases, the J end by 2 bases, with 11 bases between. This CDR3 contains 13 residues. The CDR3 DNA reads TGTGCCAGCATGCGGGAGACAAACACTGAAGCTTTCTTT. Translating it yields CASMRETNTEAFF.

There are a few counts of this clone. V usage is TRBV6-1 and J usage is TRBJ1-5, with D unresolved. V dropped 4 bases and J dropped 4 bases, with 8 bases sitting between them. This CDR3 has 13 residues. Germline V gene lookup returns CDR1 MNHNS and CDR2 SASEGT. Here the CDR3 reads CASSVEENQPQHF. The CDR3 coding sequence is TGTGCCAGCAGTGTAGAGGAGAATCAGCCCCAGCATTTT.

The chain has TRBV5-1 and TRBJ1-1; the D is unclear. V dropped 3 bases and J dropped 1 base, with 7 bases sitting between them. This CDR3 spans 13 amino acids. The germline V gene has CDR1 SGHRS and CDR2 YFSETQ. The CDR3 DNA follows: TGCGCCAGCAGCTCCTCAGGGAACACTGAAGCTTTCTTT. Translation gives CASSSSGNTEAFF.

V usage is TRBV4-1 and J usage is TRBJ2-1; possibly TRBD2 for D (5 bases). Germline CDR1 and CDR2: MGHRA and YSYEKL. V was pared by 1 base and J by 0 bases, with 13 bases between. The CDR3 runs 17 residues. CDR3: CASSQVYSAYSYNEQFF. CDR3 nucleotides: TGCGCCAGCAGCCAAGTGTATAGCGCATACTCCTACAATGAGCAGTTCTTC.

The chain recombines TRBV27 with TRBJ2-7; tentatively, D is TRBD1 (6 bases). Trimming took 10 bases from V and 4 from J, leaving 20 bases between them. The CDR3 has 14 amino acids. The germline gives CDR1 MNHEY, CDR2 SMNVEV (reference sequence). The CDR3 reads CATLKQGKEYEQYF. In DNA form, the CDR3 reads TGTGCCACCCTTAAACAGGGAAAGGAGTACGAGCAGTACTTC.

The CDR3 DNA reads as TGTGCCAGCAGAAGACAGGGTTACGAGCAGTACTTC. It translates to CASRRQGYEQYF. The chain recombines TRBV21-1 with TRBJ2-7; the table's D call, TRBD1, has no DNA check behind it. TRBV21-1 is shown as a pseudogene. The CDR3 covers 12 residues.

The chain recombines TRBV5-1 with TRBJ2-2; D uncertain. The CDR3 totals 14 residues. Germline CDR1 is SGHRS and CDR2 is YFSETQ. V was shortened by 0 bases and J by 9 bases, with 12 bases between the two germline ends. The chain's CDR3 is CASSLGLESRELFF. In nucleotides, the CDR3 is TGCGCCAGCAGCTTGGGTCTTGAATCCAGGGAGCTGTTTTTT.

The chain employs TRBV19 and TRBJ1-2; D gene unclear. Germline CDR1 LNHDA, CDR2 SQIVND (reference sequence). The CDR3 sequence is 17 residues long. The V end lost 10 bases, the J end lost 6 bases, and 30 bases lay between the germline ends. The CDR3 spells CATCPSGPGGSTDGYTF. In nucleotides, the CDR3 is TGTGCCACCTGCCCTTCTGGGCCGGGCGGGAGTACCGATGGCTACACCTTC.

This chain joins TRBV4-3 and TRBJ1-4, with D uncertain. CDR3 length: 13 amino acids. V lost 4 bases and J 1 base, leaving 4 bases between the germline ends. Germline V lookup: CDR1 LGHNA, CDR2 YSLEER. CDR3 sequence: CASSPLTNEKLFF. Here the CDR3 DNA reads TGCGCCAGCAGCCCTCTAACTAATGAAAAACTGTTTTTT.

Only a few counts were recorded for this clone. The chain carries TRBV19 and TRBJ1-1, with D unresolved. Trimming removed 4 bases from V and 4 bases from J, with 13 bases in between. The CDR3 contains 14 residues. Germline lookup yields CDR1 LNHDA and CDR2 SQIVND (reference sequence). The chain's CDR3 is CASSTEGFGTEAFF. CDR3 coding DNA: TGTGCCAGTAGTACAGAGGGATTCGGCACTGAAGCTTTCTTT.

The table lists this clone with a few counts. This rearrangement joins TRBV11-1 to TRBJ2-5; 9 bases map to TRBD1. Trimming removed 4 bases from V and 5 bases from J; junction bases left unmatched: 8. Germline-derived CDR1 and CDR2 are SGHAT and FQDESV (reference sequence). This CDR3 is 15 amino acids long. CDR3 nucleotide sequence: TGTGCCAGCAGCTCGTTGGACAGGGGAGAGGAGACCCAGTACTTC. It translates to CASSSLDRGEETQYF.

V usage is TRBV29-1 and J usage is TRBJ2-3; D gene uncertain. The V end was cut by 6 bases, the J end by 8 bases, with 12 bases between. The CDR3 spans 11 residues. The V gene's germline CDR1 is SQVTM and CDR2 ANQGSEA. CDR3 in amino acids: CSVRLEFTQYF. CDR3 sequence (DNA): TGCAGCGTCCGTCTAGAGTTTACGCAGTATTTT.

The chain recombines TRBV7-8 with TRBJ1-1; 9 bases are shared with TRBD1. Germline CDR1 is SGHVS and CDR2 is FQNEAQ. This CDR3 comprises 15 residues. The J segment lost 4 bases and the V segment lost 2 bases, leaving 5 bases of the junction unmatched. The CDR3 sequence is CASSLPTGGGTEAFF. CDR3 nucleotide sequence: TGTGCCAGCAGCTTACCGACAGGGGGAGGCACTGAAGCTTTCTTT.